A single sample is the source of the 13 T cell receptor beta chains below, sequenced in a study of blood T cell repertoires in COVID-19. The table came from immunoSEQ multiplex PCR; TCRdb's copy has only in-frame clones and leaves some out. Altogether approximately 70,000 clones are present, 80% to 85% being singletons, with the ten largest covering 2.5%. The sequencing sample was made of peripheral blood. All receptors come from a man at least 80 years old with active or convalescent COVID-19.

This clone was seen a single time. The chain couples TRBV15 to TRBJ2-3; D perhaps matches TRBD1 (6 bases). This CDR3 is built from 15 residues. The V gene lost 3 bases and the J gene lost 1 base, with 11 bases spanning the gap. Germline lookup yields CDR1 LNHNV and CDR2 YYDKDF (reference sequence). The DNA of the CDR3 is TGTGCCACCAGCAGGTCCAGGGGACGCACAGATACGCAGTATTTT. This gives the protein CATSRSRGRTDTQYF.

J is TRBJ2-4 and V is TRBV30; 9 bases align to TRBD1. Germline V gene sequence: CDR1 GTSNPN, CDR2 SVGIG (reference sequence). This CDR3 is built from 15 residues. J gave up 0 bases and V 3 bases, and 3 bases lay outside the gene matches. For the CDR3, the DNA is TGTGCCTGGAGCGGACAGGGGCTAGCCAAAAACATTCAGTACTTC. It yields the protein CAWSGQGLAKNIQYF. Together with reference TRBV30 and TRBJ2-4, the CDR3 gives the full variable domain: SQTIHQWPATLVQPVGSPLSLECTVEGTSNPNLYWYRQAAGRGLQLLFYSVGIGQISSEVPQNLSASRPQDRQFILSSKKLLLSDSGFYLCAWSGQGLAKNIQYFGAGTRLSVL.

This clone was picked up a small number of times. The chain links TRBV7-9 to TRBJ2-1; TRBD2 matches 7 bases. CDR1 is SEHNR, CDR2 FQNEAQ, per germline (reference sequence). Trimming took 1 base from V and 2 from J; bases not matched to a gene: 5. The length of the CDR3 is 16 residues. CDR3 sequence reads: CASSLDWRGTYNEQFF. In DNA form, the CDR3 reads TGTGCCAGCAGCTTAGATTGGCGGGGGACCTACAATGAGCAGTTCTTC.

The V gene is TRBV5-4, the J gene TRBJ2-3; D might be TRBD1 (5 bases). Germline assignment: CDR1 SGHNT and CDR2 YYREEE (reference sequence). This CDR3 is 15 amino acids long. Deletions cut 3 bases from V and 0 bases from J, with 11 bases between. The CDR3 reads CASSWRTPSTDTQYF. Written as DNA, the CDR3 is TGTGCCAGCAGCTGGCGGACACCTAGCACAGATACGCAGTATTTT.

This sequence joins TRBV24-1 and TRBJ2-3; 10 bases are a match to TRBD1. This CDR3 is 16 amino acids long. Germline V gives CDR1 KGHDR, CDR2 SFDVKD. With V trimmed by 4 bases and J by 8 bases, 11 bases remained unmatched. The CDR3 sequence: CATSDGTGARLGTQYF. In DNA, the CDR3 is TGTGCCACCAGTGACGGGACAGGGGCCCGCTTAGGTACGCAGTATTTT.

The rearrangement links TRBV5-4 to TRBJ1-2; 9 nucleotides align to TRBD1. The junction had 3 bases not matched to a gene; V was cut back by 4 bases and J by 8 bases. The germline gives CDR1 SGHNT, CDR2 YYREEE (reference sequence). This CDR3 has 12 amino acids. DNA of the CDR3: TGTGCCAGCAGCCCGGGACAGGGAGGCTACACCTTC. Protein product: CASSPGQGGYTF.

This clone appeared a few times. This sequence joins TRBV10-2 and TRBJ2-7; TRBD2 aligns across 10 bases. The CDR3 is 14 amino acids. The germline V gene encodes CDR1 WSHSY and CDR2 SAAADI. The ends lost 5 bases at V and 3 bases at J; junction bases unmatched: 4. CDR3 loop: CASSTSGTVYEQYF. In DNA, the CDR3 is TGCGCCAGCAGTACTAGCGGGACGGTCTACGAGCAGTACTTC.

This clone appeared once. The V call is TRBV6-1, the J call TRBJ2-5, with 11 positions matching TRBD1. V dropped 4 bases and J dropped 4; count of bases not matched to a gene: 14. There are 18 residues in the CDR3. Per the germline V gene, CDR1 is MNHNS and CDR2 is SASEGT. CDR3 sequence (DNA): TGTGCCAGCAGTGCCCGACGGACAGGGGGCGAAATGGGAGAGACCCAGTACTTC. Its protein is CASSARRTGGEMGETQYF.

This chain uses TRBV3-1 (or the pseudogene TRBV3-2) with TRBJ2-1; TRBD2 is a possible D gene (5 bases). The germline V gene has CDR1 LGHDT and CDR2 YNNKEL (reference sequence). The CDR3 spans 14 residues. Trimming took off 4 bases at V and 2 bases at J, with 9 bases between the two ends. CDR3 loop: CASSPTSTYNEQFF. CDR3 bases: TGTGCCAGCAGCCCCACTAGTACCTACAATGAGCAGTTCTTC.

This clone has more than one count but fewer than ten. The rearrangement uses TRBV10-1 and TRBJ2-7; D call uncertain. Trimming shortened V by 1 base and J by 8 bases, and 6 bases separated the two germline ends. This CDR3 comprises 11 residues. Germline V gene lookup returns CDR1 WNHNN and CDR2 SYGVQD (reference sequence). CDR3 residues: CASSEWSKQYF. DNA of the CDR3: TGCGCCAGCAGTGAGTGGTCTAAGCAGTACTTC.

V gene TRBV6-6 combines with J gene TRBJ1-5; 8 bases map to TRBD1. Unmatched junction bases numbered 3, after V lost 7 bases and J lost 1 base. CDR3 length: 14 amino acids. Germline values: CDR1 MNHNY, CDR2 SVGAGI (reference sequence). DNA of the CDR3: TGTGCCAGCAAACAGGGGGTCAGCAATCAGCCCCAGCATTTT. Translation: CASKQGVSNQPQHF.

The J gene is TRBJ1-5, the V gene TRBV6-5; 7 nucleotides line up with TRBD1. This CDR3 region has 13 residues. The junction had 4 bases not matched to a gene; V was cut back by 5 bases and J by 6 bases. Looked up from germline, CDR1 is MNHEY and CDR2 is SVGAGI. Written as DNA, the CDR3 is TGTGCCAGCAGTATACAGGGGACTCAGCCCCAGCATTTT. Residues: CASSIQGTQPQHF.

The gene calls are TRBV30 and TRBJ1-1; D is uncertain. The CDR3 sequence is 13 residues long. Germline V gene data show CDR1 as GTSNPN and CDR2 as SVGIG (reference sequence). Trimming shortened V by 0 bases and J by 4 bases, and 9 bases separated the two germline ends. The CDR3 protein is CAWSVQGSTEAFF. CDR3 in DNA: TGTGCCTGGAGTGTACAAGGGAGCACTGAAGCTTTCTTT.